This T cell receptor (beta chain) derives from a study of cytomegalovirus exposure and HLA in healthy donors. Researchers ran the PCR with 60 Vbeta and 13 Jbeta primers. Libraries were prepared by immunoSEQ multiplex PCR; TCRdb keeps only in-frame clonotypes and omits some of them. The sample has 150,000 to 200,000 clones, around 68% seen once. Germline-derived CDR1 and CDR2 are MNHEY and SMNVEV (reference sequence). The CDR3 is made up of 13 amino acids. Trimming cost V 6 bases and J 7 bases; bases outside gene matches: 7. This rearrangement joins TRBV27 to TRBJ2-7; TRBD1 agrees at 9 bases. This receptor was obtained from a man aged 35-49 years in good health and CMV-seronegative. The sequencing sample was made of PBMCs. CDR3 protein: CASSVGTGQEQYF. The DNA for the CDR3 is TGTGCCAGCAGCGTGGGGACAGGGCAGGAGCAGTACTTC.